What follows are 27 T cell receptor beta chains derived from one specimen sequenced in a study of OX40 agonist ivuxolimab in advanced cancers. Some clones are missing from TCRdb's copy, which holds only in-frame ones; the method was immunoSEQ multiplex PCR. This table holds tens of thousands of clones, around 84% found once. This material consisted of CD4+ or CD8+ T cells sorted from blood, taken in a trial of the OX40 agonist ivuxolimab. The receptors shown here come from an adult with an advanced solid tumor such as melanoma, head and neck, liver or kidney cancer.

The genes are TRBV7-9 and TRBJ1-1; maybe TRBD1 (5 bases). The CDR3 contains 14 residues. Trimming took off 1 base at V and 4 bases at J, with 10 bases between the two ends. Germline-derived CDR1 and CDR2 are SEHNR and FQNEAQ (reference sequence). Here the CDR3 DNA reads TGTGCCAGCAGCTTAGTCGGGGGGAGCACTGAAGCTTTCTTT. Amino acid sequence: CASSLVGGSTEAFF.

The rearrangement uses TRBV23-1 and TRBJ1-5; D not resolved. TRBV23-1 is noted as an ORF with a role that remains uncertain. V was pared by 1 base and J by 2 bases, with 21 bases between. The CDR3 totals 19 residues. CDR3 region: CASSQFLQTALKGNQPQHF. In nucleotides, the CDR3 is TGCGCCAGCAGTCAATTCCTCCAGACGGCCCTGAAAGGCAATCAGCCCCAGCATTTT.

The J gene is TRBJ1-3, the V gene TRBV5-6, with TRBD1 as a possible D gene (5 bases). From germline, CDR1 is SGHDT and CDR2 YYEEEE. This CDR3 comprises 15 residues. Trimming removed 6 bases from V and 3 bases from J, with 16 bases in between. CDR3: CASTWGVSGGNTIYF. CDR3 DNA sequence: TGTGCCAGCACCTGGGGGGTGAGCGGTGGAAACACCATATATTTT.

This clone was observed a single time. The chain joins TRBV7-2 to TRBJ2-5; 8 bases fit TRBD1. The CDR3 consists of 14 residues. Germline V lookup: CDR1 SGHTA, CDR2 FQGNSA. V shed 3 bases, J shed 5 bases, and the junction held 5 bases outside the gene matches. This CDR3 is CASSLTGVTETQYF. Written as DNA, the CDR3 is TGTGCCAGCAGCTTGACAGGGGTTACGGAGACCCAGTACTTC.

CDR3 loop: CASSPPFDRDTEAFF. CDR3 bases: TGTGCCAGCTCACCACCGTTCGACAGGGACACTGAAGCTTTCTTT. The rearrangement joins TRBV18 to TRBJ1-1, with 7 bases identical to TRBD1. Germline V lookup: CDR1 KGHSH, CDR2 LQKENI. The V and J ends lost 0 bases and 3 bases, in that order; junction bases with no gene match: 4. CDR3 size: 15 residues.

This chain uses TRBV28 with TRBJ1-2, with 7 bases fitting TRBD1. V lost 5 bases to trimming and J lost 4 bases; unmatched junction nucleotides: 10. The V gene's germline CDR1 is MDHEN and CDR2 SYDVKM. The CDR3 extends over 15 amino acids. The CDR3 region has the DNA TGTGCCAGCAGTCCCGGCGGGACAGAAATCTATGGCTACACCTTC. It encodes CASSPGGTEIYGYTF.

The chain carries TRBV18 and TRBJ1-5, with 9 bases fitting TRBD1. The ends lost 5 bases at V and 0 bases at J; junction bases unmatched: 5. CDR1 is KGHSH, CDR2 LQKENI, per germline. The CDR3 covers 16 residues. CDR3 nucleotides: TGTGCCAGCTCAGAACAGGGGGCAAATAGCAATCAGCCCCAGCATTTT. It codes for CASSEQGANSNQPQHF.

DNA for the CDR3: TGTGCCAGCAGCTTGCGGACAGGGAGATATGGCTACACCTTC. This codes for CASSLRTGRYGYTF. V usage is TRBV11-1 and J usage is TRBJ1-2; 8 positions agree with TRBD1. V lost 3 bases to trimming and J lost 5 bases; unmatched junction nucleotides: 5. Germline CDR1 and CDR2: SGHAT and FQDESV (reference sequence). The CDR3 totals 14 residues.

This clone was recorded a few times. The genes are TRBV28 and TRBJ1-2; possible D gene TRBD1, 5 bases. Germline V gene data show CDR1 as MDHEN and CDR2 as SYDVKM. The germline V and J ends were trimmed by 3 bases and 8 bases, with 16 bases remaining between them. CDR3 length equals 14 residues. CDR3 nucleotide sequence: TGTGCCAGCAGTTTTATCTACGGGGGTGAGGGCTACACCTTC. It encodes CASSFIYGGEGYTF.

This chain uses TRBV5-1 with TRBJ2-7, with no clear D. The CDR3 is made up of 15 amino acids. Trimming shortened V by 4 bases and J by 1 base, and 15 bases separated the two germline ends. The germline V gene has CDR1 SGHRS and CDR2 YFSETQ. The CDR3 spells CASSRSGERSYEQYV. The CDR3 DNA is TGCGCCAGCAGCCGATCAGGTGAGAGGTCCTACGAGCAGTACGTC.

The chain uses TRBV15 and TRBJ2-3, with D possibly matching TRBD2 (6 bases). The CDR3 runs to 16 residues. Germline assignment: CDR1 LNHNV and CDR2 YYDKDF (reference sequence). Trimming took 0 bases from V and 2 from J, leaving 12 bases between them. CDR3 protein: CATSREMAGNTDTQYF. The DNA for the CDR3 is TGTGCCACCAGCAGAGAGATGGCGGGGAACACAGATACGCAGTATTTT.

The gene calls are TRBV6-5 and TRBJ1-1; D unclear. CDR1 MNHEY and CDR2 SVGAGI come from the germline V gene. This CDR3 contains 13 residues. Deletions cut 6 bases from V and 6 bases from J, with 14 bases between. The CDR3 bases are TGTGCCAGCAGCCTAGGGTTTTGGGCTGAAGCTTTCTTT. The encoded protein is CASSLGFWAEAFF.

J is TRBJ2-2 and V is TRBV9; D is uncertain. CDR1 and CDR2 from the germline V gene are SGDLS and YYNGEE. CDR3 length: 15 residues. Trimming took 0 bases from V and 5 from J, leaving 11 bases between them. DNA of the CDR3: TGTGCCAGCAGCGTAGTTGAGCAAGCTACCGGGGAGCTGTTTTTT. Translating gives CASSVVEQATGELFF.

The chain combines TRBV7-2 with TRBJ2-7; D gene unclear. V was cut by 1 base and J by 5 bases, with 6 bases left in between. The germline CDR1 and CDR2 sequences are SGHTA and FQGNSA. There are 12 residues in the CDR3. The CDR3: CASSLGGHEQYF. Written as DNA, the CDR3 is TGTGCCAGCAGCTTAGGAGGACACGAGCAGTACTTC. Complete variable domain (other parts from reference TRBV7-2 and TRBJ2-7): GAGVSQSPSNKVTEKGKDVELRCDPISGHTALYWYRQSLGQGLEFLIYFQGNSAPDKSGLPSDRFSAERTGGSVSTLTIQRTQQEDSAVYLCASSLGGHEQYFGPGTRLTVT.

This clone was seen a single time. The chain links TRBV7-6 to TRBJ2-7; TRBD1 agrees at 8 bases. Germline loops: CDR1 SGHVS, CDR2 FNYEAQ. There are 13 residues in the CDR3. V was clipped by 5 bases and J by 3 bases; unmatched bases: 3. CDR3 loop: CASSPGQDYEQYF. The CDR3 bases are TGTGCCAGCAGCCCGGGACAGGACTACGAGCAGTACTTC.

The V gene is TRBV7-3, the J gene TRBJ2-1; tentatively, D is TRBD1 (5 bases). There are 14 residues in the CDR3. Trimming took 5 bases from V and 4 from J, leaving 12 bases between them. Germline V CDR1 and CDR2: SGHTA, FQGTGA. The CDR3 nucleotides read TGTGCCAGCAGCCCCGGGCAGGGATACAATGAGCAGTTCTTC. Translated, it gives CASSPGQGYNEQFF.

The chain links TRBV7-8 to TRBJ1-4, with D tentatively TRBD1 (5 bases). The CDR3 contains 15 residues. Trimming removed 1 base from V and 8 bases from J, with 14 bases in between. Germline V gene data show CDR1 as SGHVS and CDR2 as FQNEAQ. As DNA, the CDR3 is TGTGCCAGCAGCTTAGGTCCCAGGGAGAACGAAAAACTGTTTTTT. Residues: CASSLGPRENEKLFF.

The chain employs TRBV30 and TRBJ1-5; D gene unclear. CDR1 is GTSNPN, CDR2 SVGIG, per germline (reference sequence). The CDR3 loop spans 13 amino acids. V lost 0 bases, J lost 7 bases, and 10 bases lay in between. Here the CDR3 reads CAWSVQGKQPQHF. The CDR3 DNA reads TGTGCCTGGAGTGTACAAGGGAAACAGCCCCAGCATTTT.

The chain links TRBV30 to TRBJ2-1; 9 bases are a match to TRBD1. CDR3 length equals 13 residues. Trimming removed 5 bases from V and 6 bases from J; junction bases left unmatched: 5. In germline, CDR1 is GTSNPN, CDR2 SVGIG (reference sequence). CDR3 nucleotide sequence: TGTGCCTGGGGAAAGACAGGGGGCAATGAGCAGTTCTTC. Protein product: CAWGKTGGNEQFF. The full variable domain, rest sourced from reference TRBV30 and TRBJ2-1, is SQTIHQWPATLVQPVGSPLSLECTVEGTSNPNLYWYRQAAGRGLQLLFYSVGIGQISSEVPQNLSASRPQDRQFILSSKKLLLSDSGFYLCAWGKTGGNEQFFGPGTRLTVL.

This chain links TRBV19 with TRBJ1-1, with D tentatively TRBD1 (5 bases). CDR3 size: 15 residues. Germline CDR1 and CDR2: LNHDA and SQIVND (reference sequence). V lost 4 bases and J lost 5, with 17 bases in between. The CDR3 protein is CASSTSERGETEAFF. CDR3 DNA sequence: TGTGCCAGTAGTACGTCCGAACGAGGGGAGACTGAAGCTTTCTTT.

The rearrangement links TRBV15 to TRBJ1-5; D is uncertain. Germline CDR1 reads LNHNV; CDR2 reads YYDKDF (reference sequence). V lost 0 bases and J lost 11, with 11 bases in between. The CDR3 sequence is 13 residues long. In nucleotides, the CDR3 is TGTGCCACCAGCAGAGAAACGCCCCGGACCCAGCATTTT. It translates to CATSRETPRTQHF.

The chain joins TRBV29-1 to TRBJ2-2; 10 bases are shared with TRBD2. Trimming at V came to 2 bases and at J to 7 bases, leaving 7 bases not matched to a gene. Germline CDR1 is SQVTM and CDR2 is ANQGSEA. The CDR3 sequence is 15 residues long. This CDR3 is CSVETSGGVSGELFF. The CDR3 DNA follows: TGCAGCGTTGAAACCAGCGGGGGGGTTAGCGGGGAGCTGTTTTTT.

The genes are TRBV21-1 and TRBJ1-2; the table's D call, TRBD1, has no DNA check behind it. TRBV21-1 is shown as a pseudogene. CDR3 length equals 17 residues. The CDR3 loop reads CASSKEWTGGEGYGYTF. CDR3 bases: TGTGCCAGCAGCAAAGAGTGGACAGGGGGCGAAGGCTATGGCTACACCTTC.

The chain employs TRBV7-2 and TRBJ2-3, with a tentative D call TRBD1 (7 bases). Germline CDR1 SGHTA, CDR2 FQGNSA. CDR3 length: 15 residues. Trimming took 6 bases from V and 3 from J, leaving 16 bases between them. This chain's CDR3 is CASRRSPGGTDTQYF. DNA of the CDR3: TGTGCCAGCAGACGATCCCCAGGGGGGACAGATACGCAGTATTTT. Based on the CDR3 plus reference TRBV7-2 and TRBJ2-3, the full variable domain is GAGVSQSPSNKVTEKGKDVELRCDPISGHTALYWYRQSLGQGLEFLIYFQGNSAPDKSGLPSDRFSAERTGGSVSTLTIQRTQQEDSAVYLCASRRSPGGTDTQYFGPGTRLTVL.

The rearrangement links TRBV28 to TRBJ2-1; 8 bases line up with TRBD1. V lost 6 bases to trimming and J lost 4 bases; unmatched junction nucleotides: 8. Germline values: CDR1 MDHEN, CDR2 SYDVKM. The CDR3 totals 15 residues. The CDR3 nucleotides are TGTGCCAGCAGAAGACAGGGGTCGACTTACAATGAGCAGTTCTTC. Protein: CASRRQGSTYNEQFF.

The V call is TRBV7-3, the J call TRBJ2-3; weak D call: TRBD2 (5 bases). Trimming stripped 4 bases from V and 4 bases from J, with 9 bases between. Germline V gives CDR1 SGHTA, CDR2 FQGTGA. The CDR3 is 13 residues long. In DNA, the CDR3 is TGTGCCAGCAGCTACTCCGGGGCAGATACGCAGTATTTT. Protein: CASSYSGADTQYF.

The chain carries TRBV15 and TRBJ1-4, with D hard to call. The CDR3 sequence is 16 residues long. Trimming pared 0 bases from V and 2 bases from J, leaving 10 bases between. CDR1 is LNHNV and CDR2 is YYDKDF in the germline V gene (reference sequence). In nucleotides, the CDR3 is TGTGCCACCAGCAGAGACCCTGACACCACTAATGAAAAACTGTTTTTT. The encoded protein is CATSRDPDTTNEKLFF.